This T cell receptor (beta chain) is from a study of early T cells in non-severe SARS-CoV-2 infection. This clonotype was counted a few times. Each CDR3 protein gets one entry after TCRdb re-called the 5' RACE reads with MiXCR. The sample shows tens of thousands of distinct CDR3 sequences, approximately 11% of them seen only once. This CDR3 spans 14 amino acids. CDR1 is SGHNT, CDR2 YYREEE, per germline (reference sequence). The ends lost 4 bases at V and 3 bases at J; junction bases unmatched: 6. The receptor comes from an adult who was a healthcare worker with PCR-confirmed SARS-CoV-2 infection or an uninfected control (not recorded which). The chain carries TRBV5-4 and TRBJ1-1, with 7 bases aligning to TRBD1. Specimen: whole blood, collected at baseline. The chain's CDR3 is CASSGQAMDTEAFF. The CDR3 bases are TGTGCCAGCAGCGGACAGGCGATGGACACTGAAGCTTTCTTT.